Listed below are T cell receptor beta chains from one sample, sequenced in a study of PD-1 blockade in classical Hodgkin lymphoma. Data came from immunoSEQ multiplex PCR; TCRdb stores just in-frame clones and leaves some out. This sample carries roughly 25,000 clones, 82% of them seen once, and the ten largest clones take approximately 10%. The source material was peripheral blood mononuclear cells (PBMCs), sampled before the second cycle of nivolumab. The receptors shown here come from a human donor with classical Hodgkin lymphoma. CDR3s include the opening cysteine and the closing phenylalanine or tryptophan. Fields, in order: V gene, J gene, D gene, clone size, CDR3 protein, CDR3 DNA. A D gene is named only where the DNA matches it firmly. Clone size appears in some rows only: once, few, many, or a class for an expanded clone.

V gene: TRBV19
J gene: TRBJ2-1
D gene: TRBD1
clone size: medium-sized
CDR3 protein: CASSSGQIYNEQFF
CDR3 DNA: TGTGCCAGTAGTTCGGGACAGATCTACAATGAGCAGTTCTTC

V gene: TRBV28
J gene: TRBJ1-2
D gene: -
clone size: -
CDR3 protein: CASSYIYGYTF
CDR3 DNA: TGTGCCAGCAGCTATATCTATGGCTACACCTTC

V gene: TRBV18
J gene: TRBJ1-1
D gene: TRBD1
clone size: -
CDR3 protein: CASSHRGDTEAFF
CDR3 DNA: TGTGCCAGCTCACACAGGGGGGACACTGAAGCTTTCTTT

V gene: TRBV2
J gene: TRBJ2-5
D gene: -
clone size: once
CDR3 protein: CASTVQETQYF
CDR3 DNA: TGTGCCAGCACGGTTCAAGAGACCCAGTACTTC

V gene: TRBV15
J gene: TRBJ1-5
D gene: -
clone size: few
CDR3 protein: CATSRDLGGGRPQHF
CDR3 DNA: TGTGCCACCAGCAGAGATCTAGGGGGGGGCCGGCCCCAGCATTTT

V gene: TRBV19
J gene: TRBJ1-5
D gene: -
clone size: -
CDR3 protein: CASSLRGGGDQPQHF
CDR3 DNA: TGTGCCAGTAGTTTAAGGGGCGGAGGAGATCAGCCCCAGCATTTT

V gene: TRBV4-2
J gene: TRBJ1-6
D gene: TRBD1
clone size: -
CDR3 protein: CASSQELQGASALHF
CDR3 DNA: TGTGCCAGCAGCCAAGAACTCCAGGGGGCTTCAGCCCTCCACTTT

V gene: TRBV9
J gene: TRBJ2-1
D gene: TRBD2
clone size: -
CDR3 protein: CASSHGRGVNEQFF
CDR3 DNA: TGTGCCAGCAGCCATGGGCGGGGGGTCAATGAGCAGTTCTTC

V gene: TRBV6-6
J gene: TRBJ2-7
D gene: TRBD1
clone size: few
CDR3 protein: CASSYSDRAPEQYF
CDR3 DNA: TGTGCCAGCAGTTACTCGGACAGGGCTCCCGAGCAGTACTTC

V gene: TRBV6-5
J gene: TRBJ1-5
D gene: -
clone size: -
CDR3 protein: CASRADAGNQPQHF
CDR3 DNA: TGTGCCAGCAGGGCGGATGCGGGCAATCAGCCCCAGCATTTT

V gene: TRBV18
J gene: TRBJ1-5
D gene: -
clone size: -
CDR3 protein: CASSQPTNTRGRVQPQHF
CDR3 DNA: TGTGCCAGCTCACAACCAACCAACACCAGGGGTCGAGTTCAGCCCCAGCATTTT

V gene: TRBV6-5
J gene: TRBJ2-7
D gene: -
clone size: -
CDR3 protein: CASSWGEGGYEQYF
CDR3 DNA: TGTGCCAGCAGTTGGGGCGAGGGCGGCTACGAGCAGTACTTC

V gene: TRBV5-1
J gene: TRBJ2-3
D gene: -
clone size: -
CDR3 protein: CASSLAGTSGDTQYF
CDR3 DNA: TGCGCCAGCAGCTTGGCCGGGACCTCGGGGGATACGCAGTATTTT

V gene: TRBV9
J gene: TRBJ2-7
D gene: -
clone size: -
CDR3 protein: CASSVGGEVAYEQYF
CDR3 DNA: TGTGCCAGCAGCGTAGGGGGGGAAGTCGCCTACGAGCAGTACTTC

V gene: TRBV6-6
J gene: TRBJ1-2
D gene: -
clone size: -
CDR3 protein: CASSLRRDGGAYGYTF
CDR3 DNA: TGTGCCAGCAGCCTACGGCGGGACGGTGGAGCGTATGGCTACACCTTC

V gene: TRBV30
J gene: TRBJ1-1
D gene: -
clone size: few
CDR3 protein: CAWSTKDWGLGTEAFF
CDR3 DNA: TGTGCCTGGAGTACGAAGGATTGGGGCTTGGGCACTGAAGCTTTCTTT

V gene: TRBV7-6
J gene: TRBJ2-5
D gene: -
clone size: -
CDR3 protein: CASSSTRETQYF
CDR3 DNA: TGTGCCAGCAGCTCCACCCGAGAGACCCAGTACTTC

V gene: TRBV18
J gene: TRBJ2-3
D gene: -
clone size: -
CDR3 protein: CASSPVGYTDTQYF
CDR3 DNA: TGTGCCAGCTCACCAGTAGGATACACAGATACGCAGTATTTT